Below are 26 T cell receptor beta chains sequenced from a single sample in a study of T cells in Graves' hyperthyroidism and ophthalmopathy. Using RNA transcripts as the source, TCR beta CDR3 regions were amplified. TCR CDR3 regions were first amplified by RT-PCR with HTBI primers. In TCRdb, the multiplex PCR reads were re-called with MiXCR into one record per CDR3 protein. This sample yields under 400,000 distinct CDR3 sequences, of which around a fifth are seen a single time; around 45% belongs to the top ten. Input material: blood. These receptors were obtained from a woman between 50 and 59 years old with Graves' hyperthyroidism.

A word on this clonotype: At one end, the junction sequence differs from germline, possibly due to a read error. CDR3 sequence: CASSSTGSGSTIYF. The CDR3 DNA sequence: TGTGCCAGCAGCTCAACAGGCTCTGGAAGCACCATATATTTT. V and J are TRBV7-2 and TRBJ1-3; possibly TRBD1 for D (5 bases). Germline V CDR1 and CDR2: SGHTA, FQGNSA. The CDR3 has 14 residues.

This clonotype came up many times. The chain couples TRBV28 to TRBJ2-3, with D unresolved. This CDR3 spans 16 amino acids. The V end lost 1 base, the J end lost 3 bases, and 14 bases lay between the germline ends. Looked up from germline, CDR1 is MDHEN and CDR2 is SYDVKM. The chain's CDR3 is CASSLLGRVKTDTQYF. DNA for the CDR3: TGTGCCAGCAGTTTATTAGGCCGGGTCAAGACAGATACGCAGTATTTT. Full variable domain (outside the CDR3, taken from reference TRBV28 and TRBJ2-3): DVKVTQSSRYLVKRTGEKVFLECVQDMDHENMFWYRQDPGLGLRLIYFSYDVKMKEKGDIPEGYSVSREKKERFSLILESASTNQTSMYLCASSLLGRVKTDTQYFGPGTRLTVL.

This clonotype was seen at least ten times. The chain joins TRBV3-1 to TRBJ2-1, with D perhaps matching TRBD2 (6 bases). Germline lookup yields CDR1 LGHDT and CDR2 YNNKEL (reference sequence). Trimming shortened V by 7 bases and J by 8 bases, and 9 bases separated the two germline ends. The CDR3 sequence is 11 residues long. The CDR3 protein is CASTWGDEQFF. The CDR3 DNA sequence: TGTGCCAGCACCTGGGGGGATGAGCAGTTCTTC.

This clonotype has more than one count but fewer than ten. CDR3 DNA: TGTGCCAGCAGTTTACCTAGATTAGCCAAAAACATTCAGTACTTC. Translation gives CASSLPRLAKNIQYF. This sequence joins TRBV12-3 or TRBV12-4 and TRBJ2-4; D is uncertain. The CDR3 extends over 15 amino acids. Trimming took 2 bases from V and 0 from J, leaving 8 bases between them.

V usage is TRBV5-1 and J usage is TRBJ2-7; 12 nucleotides match TRBD2. V shed 8 bases and J 3 bases; nucleotides not matched to a gene: 9. Germline loops: CDR1 SGHRS, CDR2 YFSETQ. The length of the CDR3 is 15 residues. CDR3 protein: CARRPSGRADYEQYF. The DNA of the CDR3 is TGCGCCAGGAGACCTAGCGGGAGGGCCGACTACGAGCAGTACTTC.

In its sample, this clonotype was seen many times. This chain uses TRBV10-3 with TRBJ2-7; 10 bases fit TRBD2. Germline assignment: CDR1 ENHRY and CDR2 SYGVKD. V lost 5 bases to trimming and J lost 4 bases; unmatched junction nucleotides: 8. This CDR3 contains 15 residues. The CDR3 here is CAISNPGLASYEQYF. The CDR3 nucleotides read TGTGCCATCAGTAATCCGGGACTAGCGTCTTACGAGCAGTACTTC.

V and J are TRBV7-8 and TRBJ1-2; D is unclear. The CDR3 runs 15 residues. CDR1 is SGHVS and CDR2 is FQNEAQ in the germline V gene. V lost 1 base and J lost 6, with 15 bases in between. CDR3 sequence: CASSLGPPGVDGYTF. As DNA, the CDR3 is TGTGCCAGCAGCTTAGGACCGCCCGGCGTAGATGGCTACACCTTC.

This clonotype was observed a few times. The chain has TRBV25-1 and TRBJ2-7; D is perhaps TRBD2 (6 bases). The germline V gene has CDR1 MGHDK and CDR2 SYGVNS. The V gene lost 7 bases and the J gene lost 7 bases, with 17 bases spanning the gap. The CDR3 extends over 13 amino acids. The CDR3 region has the DNA TGTGCCAGCACCCGAGTTGGGGCGGGGGAGCAGTACTTC. As protein: CASTRVGAGEQYF.

This clonotype was counted between two and nine times. The chain couples TRBV5-1 to TRBJ2-5; no clear D gene. This CDR3 region has 15 residues. The germline CDR1 and CDR2 sequences are SGHRS and YFSETQ. Trimming pared 0 bases from V and 2 bases from J, leaving 11 bases between. CDR3 amino acids: CASSLEGYGQETQYF. The CDR3 nucleotides read TGCGCCAGCAGCTTGGAGGGTTATGGACAAGAGACCCAGTACTTC. Complete variable domain (other parts from reference TRBV5-1 and TRBJ2-5): KAGVTQTPRYLIKTRGQQVTLSCSPISGHRSVSWYQQTPGQGLQFLFEYFSETQRNKGNFPGRFSGRQFSNSRSEMNVSTLELGDSALYLCASSLEGYGQETQYFGPGTRLLVL.

CDR3 in amino acids: CASTPGQGSGELFF. The CDR3 nucleotides are TGTGCCAGCACCCCGGGACAGGGGTCCGGGGAGCTGTTTTTT. This sequence joins TRBV9 and TRBJ2-2; 10 bases are shared with TRBD1. CDR1 is SGDLS and CDR2 is YYNGEE in the germline V gene. After removal of 6 bases from V and 6 bases from J, the junction contained 5 bases not matched to a gene. The length of the CDR3 is 14 residues.

This clonotype has just a few counts. Just one base apart from a much larger clone, this may be a read error. For the CDR3, the DNA is TGCAGTGTTAGAAGAATTAGCACAGATACGCAGTATTTT. This codes for CSVRRISTDTQYF. The V and J genes are TRBV20-1 and TRBJ2-3; no reliable D call. CDR1 is DFQATT, CDR2 SNEGSKA, per germline (reference sequence). The CDR3 runs to 13 residues.

This clonotype was seen only once. In DNA, the CDR3 is TGCAGCTTCCTGACTAGCGGGAGGGGCAAAAACATTCAGTACTTC. Its protein is CSFLTSGRGKNIQYF. The chain recombines TRBV29-1 with TRBJ2-4, with TRBD2 identical over 14 bases. The CDR3 sequence is 15 residues long. Losses at the gene ends were 8 bases for V and 3 bases for J; bases not matched to a gene: 6. Per the germline V gene, CDR1 is SQVTM and CDR2 is ANQGSEA.

A few counts support this clonotype. The V call is TRBV9, the J call TRBJ2-7; 7 positions agree with TRBD1. V lost 3 bases, J lost 2 bases, and 5 bases stayed unmatched. This CDR3 has 14 amino acids. Germline V gene lookup returns CDR1 SGDLS and CDR2 YYNGEE. In DNA, the CDR3 is TGTGCCAGCAGCGCGAGGGACAGCGCCTACGAGCAGTACTTC. Its translation: CASSARDSAYEQYF.

This clonotype has more than one count but fewer than ten. This chain connects TRBV5-6 to TRBJ2-5, with 8 positions matching TRBD2. CDR3 size: 15 residues. After removal of 4 bases from V and 5 bases from J, the junction contained 10 bases not matched to a gene. Germline values: CDR1 SGHDT, CDR2 YYEEEE. CDR3 DNA sequence: TGTGCCAGCAGCATAATAAGCGGGAGCGGGGAGACCCAGTACTTC. Translation gives CASSIISGSGETQYF.

This clonotype was picked up many times. The chain employs TRBV3-1 and TRBJ2-3; unclear D gene. This CDR3 contains 14 residues. Germline V gene lookup returns CDR1 LGHDT and CDR2 YNNKEL (reference sequence). V was trimmed by 3 bases and J by 1 base, leaving 8 bases between them. The CDR3 sequence is CASSHGFGTDTQYF. The DNA for the CDR3 is TGTGCCAGCAGCCATGGGTTTGGCACAGATACGCAGTATTTT.

The sample holds a few counts of this clonotype. An end of the junction does not agree with germline; a read error may underlie this. This sequence joins TRBV7-9 and TRBJ2-1; possibly TRBD1 for D (6 bases). CDR1 and CDR2 from the germline V gene are SEHNR and FQNEAQ (reference sequence). This CDR3 is 15 amino acids long. CDR3 sequence: CASSPRTEVVNEQSF. The CDR3 DNA reads as TGTGCCAGCAGCCCACGGACAGAAGTGGTCAATGAGCAGTCCTTC.

The gene calls are TRBV27 and TRBJ1-2; possible D gene TRBD1, 5 bases. The CDR3 is 13 residues long. Germline CDR1 reads MNHEY; CDR2 reads SMNVEV (reference sequence). V lost 3 bases to trimming and J lost 7 bases, with 12 bases between them. CDR3 sequence: CASSLGRGSGYTF. CDR3 nucleotide sequence: TGTGCCAGCAGTTTGGGGCGGGGAAGTGGCTACACCTTC.

CDR3 sequence: CASSLRLWQGGNYGYTF. As DNA, the CDR3 is TGTGCCAGCAGTTTACGATTATGGCAGGGAGGTAACTATGGCTACACCTTC. The chain couples TRBV12-3 or TRBV12-4 to TRBJ1-2; D perhaps matches TRBD1 (5 bases). The CDR3 loop spans 17 amino acids. Trimming left V 2 bases short and J 1 base short, with 17 bases between.

This clonotype was detected only a few times. The gene calls are TRBV5-6 and TRBJ1-2; unclear D gene. The V gene lost 2 bases and the J gene lost 7 bases, with 6 bases spanning the gap. The CDR3 has 11 amino acids. Per germline, CDR1 SGHDT and CDR2 YYEEEE. The CDR3 region is CASSFKGGYTF. The DNA of the CDR3 is TGTGCCAGCAGCTTTAAGGGTGGCTACACCTTC.

The chain carries TRBV6-1 and TRBJ2-1; TRBD2 agrees at 8 bases. Germline V CDR1 and CDR2: MNHNS, SASEGT. V dropped 11 bases and J dropped 7; count of bases not matched to a gene: 10. This CDR3 has 13 residues. CDR3 in amino acids: CASRRERGNEQFF. The CDR3 nucleotides are TGTGCCTCCAGGAGAGAGCGGGGGAATGAGCAGTTCTTC.

This clonotype was seen many times. V is TRBV5-1 and J is TRBJ2-1; TRBD2 matches 8 bases. Per the germline V gene, CDR1 is SGHRS and CDR2 is YFSETQ. V shed 2 bases, J shed 6 bases, and the junction held 7 bases outside the gene matches. The CDR3 has 15 residues. CDR3 protein: CASSFGVAGINEQFF. The CDR3 DNA is TGCGCCAGCAGCTTTGGGGTAGCGGGAATCAATGAGCAGTTCTTC.

This clonotype has more than one count but fewer than ten. This chain links TRBV20-1 with TRBJ2-2; D ambiguous. The CDR3 totals 15 residues. Germline CDR1 DFQATT, CDR2 SNEGSKA (reference sequence). Trimming left V 5 bases short and J 0 bases short, with 13 bases between. CDR3 protein: CSARRDNTNTGELFF. In DNA form, the CDR3 reads TGCAGTGCTCGTCGTGACAACACGAACACCGGGGAGCTGTTTTTT.

This clonotype showed up just a few times. The chain is built from TRBV6-4 and TRBJ1-3; 7 bases are a match to TRBD1. V lost 5 bases and J lost 12; bases outside the gene matches: 7. From germline, CDR1 is MRHNA and CDR2 SNTAGT. The CDR3 has 12 residues. CDR3 coding DNA: TGTGCCAGCAGTTACTACAGGGGATTCATATATTTT. Residues: CASSYYRGFIYF.

The table lists this clonotype with many counts. A read error may produce the germline difference seen at one junction end. The chain carries TRBV6-1 and TRBJ2-7; TRBD1 agrees at 7 bases. CDR3 length: 12 amino acids. The germline gives CDR1 MNHNS, CDR2 SASEGT. The CDR3 DNA is TGCGCCAGCAGCCGGGACAGCTACGAGCAGTACTTC. As protein: CASSRDSYEQYF.

The V call is TRBV5-5, the J call TRBJ2-7, with D possibly being TRBD2 (7 bases). Germline loops: CDR1 SGHKS, CDR2 YYEKEE (reference sequence). The V end was cut by 2 bases, the J end by 4 bases, with 16 bases between. The CDR3 is 15 residues long. This CDR3 is CASSFARGAPYEQYF. In DNA form, the CDR3 reads TGTGCCAGCAGCTTCGCTCGGGGGGCCCCTTACGAGCAGTACTTC.

The chain employs TRBV24-1 and TRBJ2-1, with TRBD2 matching 8 bases. CDR3 size: 15 residues. The germline V gene encodes CDR1 KGHDR and CDR2 SFDVKD. V lost 3 bases, J lost 5 bases, and 5 bases stayed unmatched. This CDR3 is CATSDGGLANNEQFF. CDR3 in DNA: TGTGCCACCAGTGATGGTGGACTAGCTAACAATGAGCAGTTCTTC.